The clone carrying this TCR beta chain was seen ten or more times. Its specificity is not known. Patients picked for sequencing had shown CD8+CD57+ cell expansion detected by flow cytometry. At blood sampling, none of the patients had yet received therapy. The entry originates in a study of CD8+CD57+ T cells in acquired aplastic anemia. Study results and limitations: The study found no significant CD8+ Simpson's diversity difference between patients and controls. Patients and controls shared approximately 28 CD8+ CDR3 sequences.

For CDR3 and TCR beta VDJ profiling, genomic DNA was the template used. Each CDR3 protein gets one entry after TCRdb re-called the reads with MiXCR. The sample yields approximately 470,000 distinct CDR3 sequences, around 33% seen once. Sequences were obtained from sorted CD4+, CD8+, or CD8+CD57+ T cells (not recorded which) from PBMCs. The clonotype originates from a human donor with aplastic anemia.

Written as DNA, the CDR3 is TGTGCCATCAGGAGACAGATACTCACCGGGGAGCTGTTTTTT. As protein: CAIRRQILTGELFF. This chain links TRBV10-3 with TRBJ2-2; maybe TRBD1 (5 bases). Germline V gives CDR1 ENHRY, CDR2 SYGVKD. With 6 bases removed from V and 4 bases from J, the gap between germline ends came to 12 bases. The CDR3 is 14 residues long.